Listed here are 29 T cell receptor beta chains from one sample, sequenced in a study of blood T cell repertoires in COVID-19. Method: immunoSEQ multiplex PCR; TCRdb's copy keeps in-frame clones and lacks some. This table has under 200,000 clones, around 77% appearing once. Sequencing used peripheral blood. The receptors originated from a man between 65 and 79 years old with active or convalescent COVID-19.

The V gene is TRBV19, the J gene TRBJ1-6; 7 bases are shared with TRBD1. CDR3 length equals 14 residues. The germline V gene has CDR1 LNHDA and CDR2 SQIVND (reference sequence). V was clipped by 3 bases and J by 10 bases; unmatched bases: 6. In DNA form, the CDR3 reads TGTGCCAGTAGTATTCGGAGACAGGGATCACCCCTCCACTTT. It is translated as CASSIRRQGSPLHF.

This rearrangement joins TRBV6-2 or TRBV6-3 to TRBJ2-3; D possibly corresponds to TRBD2 (7 bases). The CDR3 runs to 19 residues. Germline values: CDR1 MNHEY, CDR2 SVGEGT. Trimming cost V 2 bases and J 3 bases, with 24 bases left between them. Here the CDR3 DNA reads TGTGCCAGCAGTTACGGCGCGGGGGCCTTCTTTGACGGGACAGATACGCAGTATTTT. Protein: CASSYGAGAFFDGTDTQYF.

The chain is built from TRBV19 and TRBJ1-6; 7 nucleotides agree with TRBD1. The CDR3 runs 16 residues. The germline gives CDR1 LNHDA, CDR2 SQIVND (reference sequence). V trimming: 6 bases; J trimming: 4 bases; junction bases outside the gene matches: 9. The CDR3 protein is CASSMTGTSYNSPLHF. The CDR3 nucleotides read TGTGCCAGTAGCATGACAGGGACTTCGTATAATTCACCCCTCCACTTT.

The rearrangement links TRBV7-9 to TRBJ1-4; D is perhaps TRBD1 (5 bases). The CDR3 totals 13 residues. The germline V gene has CDR1 SEHNR and CDR2 FQNEAQ (reference sequence). The V end was cut by 3 bases, the J end by 4 bases, with 6 bases between. In DNA, the CDR3 is TGTGCCAGCAGCTTTAGGGGTAATGAAAAACTGTTTTTT. Its protein is CASSFRGNEKLFF.

The rearrangement joins TRBV12-3 or TRBV12-4 to TRBJ2-5; D is unresolved. The CDR3 consists of 12 residues. V was pared by 3 bases and J by 7 bases, with 9 bases between. CDR3 in DNA: TGTGCCAGCAGTTTGATATCGGGGACCCAGTACTTC. Its protein is CASSLISGTQYF.

This chain uses TRBV11-2 with TRBJ2-5; 7 bases are a match to TRBD2. This CDR3 contains 16 residues. V trimming: 1 base; J trimming: 2 bases; junction bases outside the gene matches: 7. In germline, CDR1 is SGHAT, CDR2 FQNNGV. This chain's CDR3 is CASSLGPGGGQETQYF. DNA for the CDR3: TGTGCCAGCAGCTTAGGGCCGGGAGGTGGGCAAGAGACCCAGTACTTC. Using reference TRBV11-2 and TRBJ2-5 for the parts outside the CDR3, the full variable domain is EAGVAQSPRYKIIEKRQSVAFWCNPISGHATLYWYQQILGQGPKLLIQFQNNGVVDDSQLPKDRFSAERLKGVDSTLKIQPAKLEDSAVYLCASSLGPGGGQETQYFGPGTRLLVL.

The chain recombines TRBV6-5 with TRBJ1-1; D gene ambiguous. The CDR3 totals 14 residues. V was clipped by 2 bases and J by 0 bases, with 7 bases between them. Germline CDR1 is MNHEY and CDR2 is SVGAGI. This CDR3 reads CASSYGVLNTEAFF. The CDR3 coding sequence is TGTGCCAGCAGTTACGGAGTATTGAACACTGAAGCTTTCTTT.

CDR3 sequence: CASSLDSNPNEQFF. The CDR3 DNA reads TGTGCCAGCAGCTTAGACTCTAACCCCAATGAGCAGTTCTTC. The chain recombines TRBV5-6 with TRBJ2-1; D is uncertain. Germline lookup yields CDR1 SGHDT and CDR2 YYEEEE. CDR3 length: 14 residues. V dropped 2 bases and J dropped 6 bases, with 12 bases sitting between them.

V and J are TRBV6-1 and TRBJ1-2; no definite D call. Germline assignment: CDR1 MNHNS and CDR2 SASEGT. V lost 7 bases, J lost 1 base, and 10 bases lay in between. The CDR3 is 13 residues long. The CDR3 protein is CASTPEVNYGYTF. DNA for the CDR3: TGTGCCAGCACCCCAGAGGTTAACTATGGCTACACCTTC.

This chain links TRBV5-5 with TRBJ2-3; 11 bases are a match to TRBD2. The trim removed 6 bases at V and 4 bases at J, leaving 7 bases unmatched. There are 15 residues in the CDR3. CDR1 and CDR2 from the germline V gene are SGHKS and YYEKEE (reference sequence). The CDR3 DNA reads TGTGCCAGCACCGTAGCGGGGGGGATTGCAGATACGCAGTATTTT. As protein: CASTVAGGIADTQYF.

This clone occurred a few times. The V gene is TRBV5-1, the J gene TRBJ2-2; D gene ambiguous. Germline CDR1 SGHRS, CDR2 YFSETQ. Trimming pared 5 bases from V and 2 bases from J, leaving 10 bases between. The CDR3 is made up of 14 amino acids. CDR3 bases: TGCGCCAGCAGACCTACAGTAAACACCGGGGAGCTGTTTTTT. The encoded protein is CASRPTVNTGELFF.

This clone came up once. The CDR3 DNA sequence: TGTGCCAGCAGCCGGTGGCCGGGGGGCAATCAGCCCCAGCATTTT. Translating gives CASSRWPGGNQPQHF. This chain uses TRBV5-6 with TRBJ1-5, with D perhaps TRBD1 (5 bases). The germline CDR1 and CDR2 sequences are SGHDT and YYEEEE. The germline V and J ends were trimmed by 4 bases and 2 bases, with 13 bases remaining between them. The CDR3 covers 15 residues.

The chain uses TRBV6-5 and TRBJ1-1; D remains ambiguous. Germline assignment: CDR1 MNHEY and CDR2 SVGAGI. The ends were cut back, 4 bases at V and 1 base at J, with 10 bases in the middle. This CDR3 spans 14 amino acids. This chain's CDR3 is CASSLESQNTEAFF. Here the CDR3 DNA reads TGTGCCAGCAGTTTGGAGAGTCAGAACACTGAAGCTTTCTTT.

This sequence joins TRBV9 and TRBJ2-1; 14 positions agree with TRBD2. V dropped 0 bases and J dropped 7; count of bases not matched to a gene: 9. Germline loops: CDR1 SGDLS, CDR2 YYNGEE. The length of the CDR3 is 18 residues. CDR3 amino acids: CASSVGTSGRRVGNEQFF. DNA of the CDR3: TGTGCCAGCAGCGTAGGGACTAGCGGGAGGAGGGTAGGAAATGAGCAGTTCTTC.

V gene TRBV18 combines with J gene TRBJ1-2; weak D call: TRBD1 (5 bases). Germline-derived CDR1 and CDR2 are KGHSH and LQKENI. Trimming left V 2 bases short and J 6 bases short, with 13 bases between. The CDR3 spans 14 residues. The CDR3 DNA sequence: TGTGCCAGCTCACCAGAACGGGCAGGGCATGGCTACACCTTC. Translation gives CASSPERAGHGYTF. The complete variable domain, with remaining parts taken from reference TRBV18 and TRBJ1-2, reads NAGVMQNPRHLVRRRGQEARLRCSPMKGHSHVYWYRQLPEEGLKFMVYLQKENIIDESGMPKERFSAEFPKEGPSILRIQQVVRGDSAAYFCASSPERAGHGYTFGSGTRLTVV.

The V and J genes are TRBV7-7 and TRBJ2-3; 15 bases are a match to TRBD2. CDR3 length equals 15 residues. The junction had 2 bases not matched to a gene; V was cut back by 5 bases and J by 5 bases. CDR1 and CDR2 (germline): SSHAT, FNYEAQ (reference sequence). The chain's CDR3 is CASSQGLAGGDTQYF. Written as DNA, the CDR3 is TGTGCCAGCAGCCAGGGACTAGCGGGAGGAGATACGCAGTATTTT. Using reference TRBV7-7 and TRBJ2-3 for the parts outside the CDR3, the full variable domain is GAGVSQSPRYKVTKRGQDVTLRCDPISSHATLYWYQQALGQGPEFLTYFNYEAQPDKSGLPSDRFSAERPEGSISTLTIQRTEQRDSAMYRCASSQGLAGGDTQYFGPGTRLTVL.

CDR3: CAISESGTRINTEAFF. The CDR3, as DNA: TGTGCCATCAGTGAGTCGGGGACACGGATTAACACTGAAGCTTTCTTT. The J gene is TRBJ1-1, the V gene TRBV10-3, with D perhaps TRBD1 (6 bases). The V end lost 0 bases, the J end lost 2 bases, and 13 bases lay between the germline ends. Germline loops: CDR1 ENHRY, CDR2 SYGVKD. This CDR3 comprises 16 residues.

This chain joins TRBV19 and TRBJ2-5, with TRBD1 matching over 11 bases. The CDR3 covers 17 residues. Per germline, CDR1 LNHDA and CDR2 SQIVND (reference sequence). V shed 5 bases and J 4 bases; nucleotides not matched to a gene: 12. CDR3 coding DNA: TGTGCCAGTAGTGGAAGCCGGGACAGGGGGGCCAGAGAGACCCAGTACTTC. This sequence encodes CASSGSRDRGARETQYF.

This chain links TRBV7-8 with TRBJ2-3, with D perhaps matching TRBD2 (5 bases). The CDR3 sequence is 15 residues long. V was cut by 1 base and J by 0 bases, with 8 bases left in between. Looked up from germline, CDR1 is SGHVS and CDR2 is FQNEAQ. In DNA, the CDR3 is TGTGCCAGCAGCTTAGTGAGAGGGAGCACAGATACGCAGTATTTT. Its translation: CASSLVRGSTDTQYF.

The chain links TRBV15 to TRBJ2-7, with D possibly matching TRBD2 (6 bases). This CDR3 contains 17 residues. Germline V gene lookup returns CDR1 LNHNV and CDR2 YYDKDF (reference sequence). V lost 0 bases and J lost 0, with 15 bases in between. For the CDR3, the DNA is TGTGCCACCAGCAGAGATTTGGGGCGGGGTCACTCCTACGAGCAGTACTTC. It is translated as CATSRDLGRGHSYEQYF.

A word on this clone: A junction end diverges from the germline sequence, so it may reflect a read error. The rearrangement links TRBV5-8 to TRBJ1-2; D perhaps matches TRBD1 (6 bases). The CDR3 runs 12 residues. CDR1 and CDR2 from the germline V gene are SGHTS and YDEGEE. CDR3 in DNA: TGTGCCAGCAGCTTGGGACAGGCCCCGAAACTCTTC. Protein product: CASSLGQAPKLF. Full variable domain (missing parts from reference TRBV5-8 and TRBJ1-2): EAGVTQSPTHLIKTRGQQATLRCSPISGHTSVYWYQQALGLGLQFLLWYDEGEERNRGNFPPRFSGRQFPNYSSELNVNALELEDSALYLCASSLGQAPKLFGSGTRLTVV.

The J gene is TRBJ1-2, the V gene TRBV2; 7 bases line up with TRBD1. Germline values: CDR1 SNHLY, CDR2 FYNNEI. The CDR3 contains 14 residues. V shed 9 bases, J shed 7 bases, and the junction held 14 bases outside the gene matches. The CDR3 spells CASSPSGQSLGYTF. The CDR3 coding sequence is TGTGCCAGTTCCCCCTCGGGACAGTCCCTTGGCTACACCTTC.

The chain couples TRBV4-1 to TRBJ2-7; 9 bases agree with TRBD1. CDR3 length: 16 residues. V shed 0 bases and J 3 bases; nucleotides not matched to a gene: 6. Germline CDR1 MGHRA, CDR2 YSYEKL. The CDR3 protein is CASSQELDRGGYEQYF. In nucleotides, the CDR3 is TGCGCCAGCAGCCAAGAACTGGACAGGGGAGGCTACGAGCAGTACTTC.

This clone has only a few counts. This rearrangement joins TRBV19 to TRBJ1-5, with D possibly matching TRBD1 (5 bases). V shed 2 bases and J shed 7 bases, with 9 bases lying between them. Germline CDR1 and CDR2: LNHDA and SQIVND (reference sequence). The CDR3 is 13 amino acids. CDR3 in amino acids: CASSITGEQPQHF. CDR3 sequence (DNA): TGTGCCAGTAGTATAACAGGAGAACAGCCCCAGCATTTT.

This chain links TRBV6-5 with TRBJ2-5; 7 nucleotides match TRBD1. The CDR3 is 15 residues long. In germline, CDR1 is MNHEY, CDR2 SVGAGI. The ends lost 8 bases at V and 5 bases at J; junction bases unmatched: 14. CDR3 in amino acids: CASSFNRGPGETQYF. CDR3 in DNA: TGTGCCAGCTCCTTCAACAGGGGTCCCGGGGAGACCCAGTACTTC.

This chain joins TRBV15 and TRBJ2-7, with 9 bases lining up with TRBD2. The V segment lost 5 bases and the J segment 4 bases; nucleotides outside the gene matches: 9. CDR1 is LNHNV, CDR2 YYDKDF, per germline (reference sequence). This CDR3 has 15 residues. The CDR3 DNA follows: TGTGCCACCAGCCTATTTAGCGGGAGTAATTACGAGCAGTACTTC. Its protein is CATSLFSGSNYEQYF.

V gene TRBV27 combines with J gene TRBJ2-3; perhaps TRBD2 as D (7 bases). Trimming cost V 0 bases and J 4 bases, with 14 bases left between them. The length of the CDR3 is 16 residues. From germline, CDR1 is MNHEY and CDR2 SMNVEV (reference sequence). CDR3 nucleotides: TGTGCCAGCAGTTTATCCGGGCGGGGGCGAGCAGATACGCAGTATTTT. Protein sequence: CASSLSGRGRADTQYF.

V gene TRBV3-1 (or the pseudogene TRBV3-2) combines with J gene TRBJ1-1, with D uncertain. Germline values: CDR1 LGHDT, CDR2 YNNKEL (reference sequence). This CDR3 has 14 residues. V was cut by 1 base and J by 3 bases, with 9 bases left in between. The DNA of the CDR3 is TGTGCCAGCAGCCAAGTCCCCGGGTACACTGAAGCTTTCTTT. It encodes CASSQVPGYTEAFF.

This clone appeared a single time. V is TRBV3-1 (or the pseudogene TRBV3-2) and J is TRBJ2-7; 11 bases are a match to TRBD2. Germline trimming cut 1 base from V and 4 bases from J; bases unmatched to any gene: 0. This CDR3 has 14 amino acids. CDR1 and CDR2 from the germline V gene are LGHDT and YNNKEL (reference sequence). CDR3 region: CASSQASGRYEQYF. The DNA of the CDR3 is TGTGCCAGCAGCCAAGCTAGCGGGAGGTACGAGCAGTACTTC.